This is a list of T cell receptor beta chains from one sample in a study of blood T cell repertoires in COVID-19. Clones were sequenced by immunoSEQ multiplex PCR, and TCRdb holds only the in-frame ones, with some missing. The data contain hundreds of thousands of clones, over 85% of them seen just once; the ten biggest clones take up around 2.7%. The sample consisted of PBMCs or T cells enriched from blood (not recorded which). The receptors originated from a man aged 55 to 69 who had recovered from COVID-19. CDR3s include the opening cysteine and the closing phenylalanine or tryptophan. Fields, in order: CDR3 length, V gene, clone size, J gene, D gene, CDR3 DNA, CDR3 protein. The D gene is left open where the match is weak. Size tells how often a clone was seen (once, few, many) or the class of an expanded clone, and some rows leave it out.

>17|TRBV5-1|-|TRBJ2-7|TRBD2
TGCGCCAGCAGCTTCGGACCCGTCGATGGCGGGAGAAACGAGCAGTACTTC
CASSFGPVDGGRNEQYF
>17|TRBV5-1|-|TRBJ2-3|TRBD1
TGCGCCAGCAGCTGGGCAGAGGACAGGCAAAGCACAGATACGCAGTATTTT
CASSWAEDRQSTDTQYF
>15|TRBV19|-|TRBJ2-3|TRBD1
TGTGCCAGTAAGAACAGGGGGCGATTGGCGGACACGCAGTATTTT
CASKNRGRLADTQYF
>15|TRBV4-3|-|TRBJ2-5|-
TGCGCCAGCAGCCAAGGGACAGCGGCGACAGAGACCCAGTACTTC
CASSQGTAATETQYF
>11|TRBV18|-|TRBJ1-1|-
TGTGCCAGCTCACTAGGGAGGGGAGCTTTCTTT
CASSLGRGAFF
>15|TRBV4-3|-|TRBJ1-2|-
TGCGCCAGCAGCCACTCAATCAGGGAAAACTATGGCTACACCTTC
CASSHSIRENYGYTF
>16|TRBV5-6|-|TRBJ1-2|TRBD1
TGTGCCAGCAGCTTGGGCCCCCCCGACAGGGTCCATGGCTACACCTTC
CASSLGPPDRVHGYTF
>15|TRBV5-6|-|TRBJ2-1|TRBD2
TGTGCCAGCAGCCTACTAGCGGGGAAAGGGAATGAGCAGTTCTTC
CASSLLAGKGNEQFF
>16|TRBV5-5|-|TRBJ2-6|-
TGTGCCAGCAGCGGCGGGTGGAGCTCTGGGGCCAACGTCCTGACTTTC
CASSGGWSSGANVLTF
>11|TRBV3-1/TRBV3-2|-|TRBJ2-3|-
TGTGCCAGCAGCTCTCTAGTTACGCAGTATTTT
CASSSLVTQYF
>13|TRBV19|once|TRBJ1-5|-
TGTGCCAGTAGCCCAGGGATTCTCAAGCCCCAGCATTTT
CASSPGILKPQHF
>15|TRBV7-3|-|TRBJ2-1|-
TGTGCCAGCAGCTTAGGAGGGGGCGGGTCCGGGGAGCAGTTCTTC
CASSLGGGGSGEQFF
>14|TRBV6-6|-|TRBJ1-1|-
TGTGCCAGCAGTCGGGTTGGCGGGAACACTGAAGCTTTCTTT
CASSRVGGNTEAFF
>14|TRBV6-5|-|TRBJ2-2|-
TGTGCCAGCACCGGACAAACGAACACCGGGGAGCTGTTTTTT
CASTGQTNTGELFF
>14|TRBV4-3|-|TRBJ1-4|TRBD1
TGCGCCAGCAGCCAGGGACAGAGCAATGAAAAACTGTTTTTT
CASSQGQSNEKLFF
>12|TRBV6-5|-|TRBJ1-2|TRBD1
TGTGCCAGCACCGGACAGGGTGACGGCTACACCTTC
CASTGQGDGYTF